This T cell receptor beta chain was identified during a study of cytomegalovirus exposure and HLA in healthy donors. It was with 60 Vbeta and 13 Jbeta primers that the PCR ran. Profiling relied on immunoSEQ multiplex PCR, and the TCRdb table lists in-frame clones only, not all of them. Its listing shows about 140,000 clones. This CDR3 region has 12 residues. Looked up from germline, CDR1 is SGDLS and CDR2 is YYNGEE. V dropped 4 bases and J dropped 5 bases, with 9 bases sitting between them. The sample was PBMCs. This chain uses TRBV9 with TRBJ1-1, with a possible D match to TRBD1 (5 bases). This TCR was recovered from a male donor in good health and CMV-seronegative. The CDR3 DNA reads as TGTGCCAGCAGCTCCTCAGGGACTGAAGCTTTCTTT. The encoded protein is CASSSSGTEAFF.